This TCR beta chain is from a study of blood T cell repertoires in COVID-19. Clones were read by immunoSEQ multiplex PCR, and TCRdb kept only the in-frame ones, dropping some. Of about 120,000 clones listed, over 70% are singletons. The CDR3 consists of 14 residues. Germline CDR1 is KGHSH and CDR2 is LQKENI. Trimming took 5 bases from V and 4 from J, leaving 12 bases between them. The TCR comes from a woman aged 70 to 79 with acute or convalescent COVID-19. The sequencing input was peripheral blood. This chain connects TRBV18 to TRBJ2-1; the D gene is possibly TRBD2 (6 bases). This CDR3 reads CASSSTGGYNEQFF. CDR3 DNA sequence: TGTGCCAGCTCATCCACCGGGGGTTACAATGAGCAGTTCTTC.